This T cell receptor beta chain came from a study of T cell repertoires in cytomegalovirus infection. Study results and limitations: Individuals carrying CMV plus the relevant HLA were identified by cumulative frequency of public TCR beta families.

Germline assignment: CDR1 ENHRY and CDR2 SYGVKD. The length of the CDR3 is 14 residues. V shed 2 bases and J shed 4 bases, with 11 bases lying between them. Worth noting for this clonotype: Its antigen is undetermined.

Each CDR3 protein is one row after TCRdb ran MiXCR on the reads. The repertoire holds roughly 120,000 distinct CDR3 sequences, with about 31% as singletons. This clonotype originated in a human donor in good health (CMV status not recorded). Some clones in this sample may be carry-over from other donors' samples. The sequencing here drew on CD8+ T cells from cultured PBMCs, taken from culture after CMV antigen stimulation. The V call is TRBV10-3, the J call TRBJ1-1; D unclear. CDR3 residues: CAISEERFSTEAFF. CDR3 coding DNA: TGTGCCATCAGTGAGGAACGGTTTTCCACTGAAGCTTTCTTT.